The sequence of this TCR beta chain was determined in a study of OX40 agonist ivuxolimab in advanced cancers. Turning to the overall study: The costimulatory receptor OX40 (CD134) was targeted by ivuxolimab, a fully human IgG2 agonistic monoclonal antibody. Among the roughly 50 dose-escalation patients, about 19 had hepatocellular carcinoma, around 15 melanoma, 9 renal cell carcinoma and 9 head and neck cancer. Prior anti-PD-1, anti-PD-L1 or anti-CTLA-4 therapy was permitted, and 40% of dose-escalation patients had received checkpoint inhibitors. Peripheral TCRbeta sequencing aimed to test whether ivuxolimab altered TCR sequence diversity and caused clonal T-cell expansion. The monotherapy dose-escalation portion (N ≈ 57 patients) of the phase I ivuxolimab trial is reported in the paper. In the dose-escalation cohort, around four fifths of patients were male, and the mean age was around 60 years with a range of roughly 20 to 85. Intravenous ivuxolimab was administered to patients every 2 weeks at six dose levels: 0.01, 0.1, 0.3, 1.5, 3 and 10 mg/kg. Partial responses occurred in three dose-escalation patients, of whom one had hepatocellular carcinoma and two had cutaneous melanoma. What the study reported, not specific to this receptor: Antigen specificity was not determined for the clonally expanded peripheral T cells. After ivuxolimab, more expanded clones were found on average in CD8+ T cells than in CD4+ T cells. At doses of 0.1 to 3.0 mg/kg, clonal expansion of both CD4+ and CD8+ T cells in blood was seen between baseline and week 6. Low levels of normalized T-cell clonal expansion were also seen in some patients who did not respond. In the 0.1-3.0 mg/kg groups, partial responders were among the patients with the lowest normalized peripheral clonal expansion, particularly in CD8+ T cells.

Turning to this clone: Its antigen has not been determined. No base-level quality is on record; no much larger clone is a single base apart.

Genomic DNA was isolated from the sorted cells so that the TCRbeta CDR3 region could be sequenced. The immunoSEQ Assay was used for sequencing of TCRbeta CDR3 regions. Not all clones reach the TCRdb copy of this immuneACCESS table, which keeps in-frame sequences only. Checked studies attribute under half of the gap to unresolved V genes and leave the rest unexplained. The sample yields roughly 61,000 clones; 91% were counted once. Jointly, the top ten make up 18% of the sample. For CDR1 and CDR2, the germline V gene lists SGDLS and YYNGEE. The cysteine opens and the phenylalanine closes a CDR3 of 13 amino acids. The sequence is cut down to CDR3 DNA, 39 bases in frame from base 1. V is shortened by 4 bases, J by 3 bases, and the region joining them spans 8 bases. The trial excluded patients who had a history of autoimmune disease or who were on systemic immunosuppression. In every dose cohort, peripheral blood was drawn for TCR sequencing at baseline, cycle 4 day 1, and cycle 7 day 1. The samples were drawn from a first-in-human, open-label, multicenter phase I dose-escalation trial of ivuxolimab. Adults with locally advanced or metastatic melanoma, renal cell, hepatocellular, or head and neck squamous cell carcinoma were enrolled in the trial. CD4+ and CD8+ T cells were sorted separately from peripheral blood before TCR sequencing.

The chain employs TRBV9 and TRBJ2-1; the D gene is unclear. Material: CD4+ or CD8+ T cells sorted from blood, obtained in a trial of the OX40 agonist ivuxolimab. The sequence was collected from an adult with an advanced solid tumor such as melanoma, head and neck, liver or kidney cancer. DNA sequence: TGTGCCAGCAGCTCCGACAACTACAATGAGCAGTTCTTC. Its protein reads: CASSSDNYNEQFF.